These 6 T cell receptor beta chains originate from one sample sequenced in a study of control samples from healthy donors and cancer patients. The repertoire was sequenced with immunoSEQ multiplex PCR; TCRdb's copy has only in-frame clones and lacks some. The table lists 70,000 to 100,000 clones, around nine tenths of them singletons. Input material: blood. These receptors originate from a woman aged 55-75 years in good health.

The chain uses TRBV27 and TRBJ1-3, with D possibly matching TRBD1 (5 bases). Germline values: CDR1 MNHEY, CDR2 SMNVEV (reference sequence). The CDR3 length is 15 residues. V was cut by 5 bases and J by 2 bases, with 13 bases left in between. CDR3 residues: CASSRAGGTGNTIYF. The CDR3, as DNA: TGTGCCAGCAGTCGCGCTGGGGGGACTGGAAACACCATATATTTT.

This chain joins TRBV2 and TRBJ1-1; the match to TRBD1 covers 7 bases. The CDR3 has 15 residues. The trim removed 6 bases at V and 5 bases at J, leaving 12 bases unmatched. Germline loops: CDR1 SNHLY, CDR2 FYNNEI. DNA for the CDR3: TGTGCCAGCAGACTACAGGGGCCGGGGACGACTGAAGCTTTCTTT. Translation gives CASRLQGPGTTEAFF.

The V and J genes are TRBV29-1 and TRBJ1-2, with 10 positions matching TRBD1. Trimming took 6 bases from V and 4 from J; bases not matched to a gene: 5. The germline V gene has CDR1 SQVTM and CDR2 ANQGSEA. There are 13 residues in the CDR3. The CDR3 DNA reads as TGCAGCGTCGCCGGGACAGGGGCCTATGGCTACACCTTC. Translating gives CSVAGTGAYGYTF.

The rearrangement uses TRBV5-6 and TRBJ2-5; D might be TRBD1 (5 bases). Germline CDR1 and CDR2: SGHDT and YYEEEE. V dropped 5 bases and J dropped 5 bases, with 16 bases sitting between them. The CDR3 extends over 14 amino acids. CDR3 sequence (DNA): TGTGCCAGCAGTTTTGATTCAGGGCCGGAGACCCAGTACTTC. Encoded protein: CASSFDSGPETQYF.

The rearrangement links TRBV30 to TRBJ2-5, with D possibly matching TRBD1 (6 bases). Trimming shortened V by 4 bases and J by 4 bases, and 7 bases separated the two germline ends. The CDR3 consists of 11 residues. Looked up from germline, CDR1 is GTSNPN and CDR2 is SVGIG (reference sequence). The CDR3 protein is CAWTTGETQYF. CDR3 nucleotide sequence: TGTGCCTGGACGACAGGAGAGACCCAGTACTTC.

The CDR3 reads CASNQGLVGELFF. The CDR3, as DNA: TGTGCCAGCAATCAGGGCCTAGTAGGGGAGCTGTTTTTT. The gene calls are TRBV6-5 and TRBJ2-2; D might be TRBD1 (5 bases). Germline CDR1 reads MNHEY; CDR2 reads SVGAGI. The V end was cut by 7 bases, the J end by 8 bases, with 14 bases between. The CDR3 loop spans 13 amino acids.